This T cell receptor beta chain was recovered during a study of blood T cell repertoires in COVID-19. Study in general: Samples taken during acute and convalescent COVID-19 were collected in the United States, Italy and Spain.

This clone has a handful of counts. Authors' analysis steps: Using reference gene primer amplification, nucleated cell counts were estimated. Repertoires were generated with immunoSEQ multiplex PCR, while TCRdb's copy carries only in-frame clones and drops some. V and J calls and clone size are those listed in that table; D and trimming were worked out from the DNA. The sample shows tens of thousands of clones, around 77% of them seen only once. Looked up from germline, CDR1 is SGHNT and CDR2 is YYREEE (reference sequence). Deletions cut 5 bases from V and 1 base from J, with 12 bases between. The CDR3 runs to 14 residues. One Seattle source followed patients from active infection through their disease course.

Sequenced sample: peripheral blood. V is TRBV5-4 and J is TRBJ1-1; D might be TRBD1 (6 bases). This TCR was sampled from a man aged 65-85 years with COVID-19, enrolled during active disease. In DNA form, the CDR3 reads TGTGCCAGCAGAGACAGGTCCGCGAACACTGAAGCTTTCTTT. Translating gives CASRDRSANTEAFF.